The present entry profiles one T cell receptor beta chain with its context. The entry originates in a study of monozygotic twins with inflammatory bowel disease. Germline V gives CDR1 SGHRS, CDR2 YFSETQ. This CDR3 region has 14 residues. An amount of 3500 ng of total RNA was used for each TCR library. A template switching step added UMIs, each with a 6-nucleotide sample barcode. TCRdb re-analyzed the 5' RACE reads; it lists each CDR3 protein once, without DNA. The sample shows 300,000 to 450,000 distinct CDR3 sequences, and around 2.6% sits with its ten largest clones. Sequenced sample: blood. The rearrangement joins TRBV5-1 to TRBJ2-3. The sequence was collected from a human donor with ulcerative colitis or Crohn's disease, or a healthy co-twin of an affected twin (not recorded which). CDR3 sequence: CASSVLFVSDTQYF.